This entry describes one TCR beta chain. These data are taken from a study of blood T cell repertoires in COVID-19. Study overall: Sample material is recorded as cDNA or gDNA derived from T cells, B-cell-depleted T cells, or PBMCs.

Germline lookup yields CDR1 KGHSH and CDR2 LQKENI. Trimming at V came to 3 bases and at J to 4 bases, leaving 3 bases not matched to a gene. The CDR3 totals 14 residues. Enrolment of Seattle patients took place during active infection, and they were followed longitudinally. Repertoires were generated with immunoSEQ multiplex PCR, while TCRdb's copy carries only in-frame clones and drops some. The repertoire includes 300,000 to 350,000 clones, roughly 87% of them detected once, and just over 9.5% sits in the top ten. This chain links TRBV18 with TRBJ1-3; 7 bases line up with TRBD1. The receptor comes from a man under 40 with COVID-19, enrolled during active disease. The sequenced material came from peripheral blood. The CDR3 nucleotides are TGTGCCAGCTCACCGGGACAGTTCGGAAACACCATATATTTT. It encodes CASSPGQFGNTIYF. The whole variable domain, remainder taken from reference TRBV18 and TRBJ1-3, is NAGVMQNPRHLVRRRGQEARLRCSPMKGHSHVYWYRQLPEEGLKFMVYLQKENIIDESGMPKERFSAEFPKEGPSILRIQQVVRGDSAAYFCASSPGQFGNTIYFGEGSWLTVV.